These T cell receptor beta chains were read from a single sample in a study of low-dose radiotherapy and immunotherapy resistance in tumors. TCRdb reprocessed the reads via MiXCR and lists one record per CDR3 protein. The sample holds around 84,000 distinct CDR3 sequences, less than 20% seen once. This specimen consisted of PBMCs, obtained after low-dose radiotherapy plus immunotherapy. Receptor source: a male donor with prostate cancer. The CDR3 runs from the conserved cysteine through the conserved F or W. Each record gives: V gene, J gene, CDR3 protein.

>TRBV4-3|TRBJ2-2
CASSLFWTGALTGELFF
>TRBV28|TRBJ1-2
CASSSPRGGYTF
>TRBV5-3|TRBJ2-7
CASSGLTDEQYF
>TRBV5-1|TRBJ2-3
CASSLEAGGSDTQYF
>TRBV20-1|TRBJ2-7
CSAPSLGAGGKQSYEQYF
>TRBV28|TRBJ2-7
CASRGGGGRKQYF
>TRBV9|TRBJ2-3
CASSSDPHADTQYF
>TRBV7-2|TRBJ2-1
CASSLAGAVDNEQFF
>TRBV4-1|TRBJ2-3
CASSQVPPGLAGGGRDTQYF
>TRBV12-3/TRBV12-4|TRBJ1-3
CASSLLPGEDTIYF
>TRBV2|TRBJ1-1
CASRPWEGDTEAFF
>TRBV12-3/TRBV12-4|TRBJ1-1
CASSSKPFLQGRRNTEAFF
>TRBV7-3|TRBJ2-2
CASSSPRPDRGGTGELFF
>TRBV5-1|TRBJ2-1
CASTLGGGHEQFF
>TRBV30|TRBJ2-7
CAWSLSGGADEQYF
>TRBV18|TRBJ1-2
CASSPKAGGSHGYTF
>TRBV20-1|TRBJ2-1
CSAKTPPGLAKGEQFF
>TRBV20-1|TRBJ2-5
CSANRGSQETQYF
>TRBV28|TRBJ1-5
CASSLQGGGRNQPQHF
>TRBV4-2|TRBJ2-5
CASSQELVEETQYF
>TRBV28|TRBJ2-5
CASSPNLEGETQYF
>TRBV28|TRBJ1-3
CASSLGYTGGNTIYF
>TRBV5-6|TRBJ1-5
CASSPLGLQGMSNQPQHF
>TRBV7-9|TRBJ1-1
CASSLSNTEAFF
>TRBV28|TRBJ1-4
CASSFLGSNEKLFF
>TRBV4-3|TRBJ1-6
CASSQERTGGRGSLHF
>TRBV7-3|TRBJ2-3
CASSHGQDTQYF
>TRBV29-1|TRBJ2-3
CSVIAGAAADTQYF
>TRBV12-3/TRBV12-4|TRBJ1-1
CASSQNIVGSEAFF
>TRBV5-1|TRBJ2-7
CASSLAAGTHYEQYF
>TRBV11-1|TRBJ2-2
CASSKLAGGGNTGELFF
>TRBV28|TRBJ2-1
CASTSPGGGNNEQFF
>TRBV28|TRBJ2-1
CASKLAGENYYYNEQFF
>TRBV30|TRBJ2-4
CAQSRTGAGGLAGSSQLAIQYF
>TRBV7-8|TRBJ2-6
CASSLAEGSGRTGANVLTF
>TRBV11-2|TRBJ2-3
CASSYGTSGSSTQYF
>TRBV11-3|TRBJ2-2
CASSLGGDRKTPGSCFF
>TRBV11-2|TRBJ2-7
CASSSPAGGGNYEQYF
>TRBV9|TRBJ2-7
CASSVAPGAPYEQYF
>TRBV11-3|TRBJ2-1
CASSLVQGEQFF
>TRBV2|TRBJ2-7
CASSGDSKGGYEQYF
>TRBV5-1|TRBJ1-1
CASSLDATGTEAFF
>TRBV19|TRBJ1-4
CASKGDEKLFF
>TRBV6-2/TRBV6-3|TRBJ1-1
CASSYSKGKWEAFF
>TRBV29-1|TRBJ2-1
CSVELEYNEQFF
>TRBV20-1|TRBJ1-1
CSANPSLNTEAFF
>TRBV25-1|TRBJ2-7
CASSEWGSTSGEQYF
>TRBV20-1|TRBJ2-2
CSARDLPSGNTGELFF
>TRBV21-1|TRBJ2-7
CASSKEFGDTSTFEGEQYF
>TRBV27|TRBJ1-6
CASSLAVGNSPLHF
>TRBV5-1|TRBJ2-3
CASSLGTSTDTQYF
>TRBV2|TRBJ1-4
CASSVQQANEKLFF